This TCR beta chain was sequenced during a study of patients and donors after allogeneic stem cell transplantation. V lost 6 bases and J lost 3, with 11 bases in between. The length of the CDR3 is 13 residues. TCRdb passed the RT-PCR reads through MiXCR, listing each CDR3 protein once. The table lists roughly 200,000 distinct CDR3 sequences, over 30% of them singletons. Sample: blood, either unsorted or a sorted T cell fraction (not recorded which). The chain joins TRBV12-3 or TRBV12-4 to TRBJ1-1; a weak D match, TRBD1 (6 bases). This TCR derives from a human donor who was either an allogeneic HSCT recipient or a stem cell or donor lymphocyte infusion donor (not recorded which). It is not recorded whose cells these are; they may come from a transplant donor. CDR3 loop: CASRDSTHTEAFF. CDR3 nucleotide sequence: TGTGCCAGCAGGGACAGTACCCACACTGAAGCTTTCTTT.